This entry concerns a single T cell receptor (beta chain). V was clipped by 4 bases and J by 3 bases, with 17 bases between them. Germline V gives CDR1 SGHNT, CDR2 YYREEE (reference sequence). The CDR3 runs to 15 residues. The assay was immunoSEQ multiplex PCR, and TCRdb's table has in-frame clones only and misses some. The sample consists of tens of thousands of clones, almost 95% of them appearing once. The sample belongs to a study of T cell changes during pregnancy in multiple sclerosis. The chain is built from TRBV5-4 and TRBJ2-7; D is unclear. The TCR sequence derives from a female donor with multiple sclerosis, enrolled in a pregnancy study. The sample in question was peripheral blood, obtained before pregnancy. The CDR3 sequence: CASSQVVDSNYEQYF. CDR3 coding DNA: TGTGCCAGCAGCCAAGTAGTCGACTCCAACTACGAGCAGTACTTC. Combining the CDR3 with reference TRBV5-4 and TRBJ2-7 gives the whole variable domain ETGVTQSPTHLIKTRGQQVTLRCSSQSGHNTVSWYQQALGQGPQFIFQYYREEENGRGNFPPRFSGLQFPNYSSELNVNALELDDSALYLCASSQVVDSNYEQYFGPGTRLTVT.